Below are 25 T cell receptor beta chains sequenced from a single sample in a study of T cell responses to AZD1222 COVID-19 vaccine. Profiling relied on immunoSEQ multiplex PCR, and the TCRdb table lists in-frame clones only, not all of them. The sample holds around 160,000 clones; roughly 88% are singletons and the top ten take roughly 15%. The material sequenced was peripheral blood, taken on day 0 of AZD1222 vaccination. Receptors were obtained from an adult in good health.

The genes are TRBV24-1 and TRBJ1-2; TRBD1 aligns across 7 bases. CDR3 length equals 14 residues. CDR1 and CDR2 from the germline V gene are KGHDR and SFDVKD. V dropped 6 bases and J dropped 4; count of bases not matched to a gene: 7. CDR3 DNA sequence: TGTGCCACCAGTCGCACAGGGGCCGTCTATGGCTACACCTTC. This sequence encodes CATSRTGAVYGYTF.

CDR3 nucleotides: TGTGCCAGCAGCCAGACCCAGAACAGGGCTTTCTTT. This codes for CASSQTQNRAFF. This chain uses TRBV3-1 (or the pseudogene TRBV3-2) with TRBJ1-1, with TRBD1 as a possible D gene (5 bases). Germline lookup yields CDR1 LGHDT and CDR2 YNNKEL (reference sequence). This CDR3 is 12 amino acids long. The V and J ends lost 3 bases and 11 bases respectively, with 13 bases between them.

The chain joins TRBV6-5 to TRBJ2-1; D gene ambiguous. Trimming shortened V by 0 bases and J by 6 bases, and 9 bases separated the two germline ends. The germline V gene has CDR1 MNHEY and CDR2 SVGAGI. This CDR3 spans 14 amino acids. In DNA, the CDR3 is TGTGCCAGCAGTTACTCGAGGCCCGTCAATGAGCAGTTCTTC. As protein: CASSYSRPVNEQFF.

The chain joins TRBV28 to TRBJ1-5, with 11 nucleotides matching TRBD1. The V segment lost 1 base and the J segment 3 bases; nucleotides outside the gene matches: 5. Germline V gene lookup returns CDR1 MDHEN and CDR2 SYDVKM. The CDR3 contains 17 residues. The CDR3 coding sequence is TGTGCCAGCAGTTTATCCGGGACAGGGGGAAACAATCAGCCCCAGCATTTT. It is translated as CASSLSGTGGNNQPQHF.

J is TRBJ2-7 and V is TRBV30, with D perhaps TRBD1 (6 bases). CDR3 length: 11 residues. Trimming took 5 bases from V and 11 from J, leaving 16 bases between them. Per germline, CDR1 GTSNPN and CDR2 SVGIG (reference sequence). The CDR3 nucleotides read TGTGCCTGGGGGGGCGGCCCAGAGGAGTACTTC. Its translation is CAWGGGPEEYF.

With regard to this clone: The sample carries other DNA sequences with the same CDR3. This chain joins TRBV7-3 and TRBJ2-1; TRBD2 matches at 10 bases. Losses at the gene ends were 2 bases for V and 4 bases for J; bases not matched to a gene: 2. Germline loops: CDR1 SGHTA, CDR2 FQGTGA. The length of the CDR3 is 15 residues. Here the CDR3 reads CASSLDSGGYNEQFF. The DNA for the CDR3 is TGTGCCAGCAGCTTAGATAGCGGGGGGTACAATGAGCAGTTCTTC.

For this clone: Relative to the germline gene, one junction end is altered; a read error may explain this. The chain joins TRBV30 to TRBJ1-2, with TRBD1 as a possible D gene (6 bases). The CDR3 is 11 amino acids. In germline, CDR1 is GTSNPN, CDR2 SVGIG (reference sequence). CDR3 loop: CAWRVQGDLLF. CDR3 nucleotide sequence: TGTGCCTGGAGGGTACAGGGCGATCTCCTCTTC.

CDR3 region: CASSSLSGNYGYTF. The CDR3, as DNA: TGTGCCAGTAGCTCTCTATCTGGGAACTATGGCTACACCTTC. The V and J genes are TRBV19 and TRBJ1-2; the D is unclear. The germline V gene has CDR1 LNHDA and CDR2 SQIVND (reference sequence). Trimming removed 6 bases from V and 2 bases from J, with 13 bases in between. CDR3 length: 14 residues.

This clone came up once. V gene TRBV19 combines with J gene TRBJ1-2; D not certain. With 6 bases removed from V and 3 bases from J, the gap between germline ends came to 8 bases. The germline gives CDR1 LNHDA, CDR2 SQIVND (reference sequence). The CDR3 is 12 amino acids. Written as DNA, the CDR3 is TGTGCCAGTAGCCTATCCTACTATGGCTACACCTTC. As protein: CASSLSYYGYTF.

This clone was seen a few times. The chain's CDR3 is CASGRRRGRGNSPLHF. The CDR3 region has the DNA TGTGCCAGCGGGAGGCGACGGGGCAGGGGGAATTCACCCCTCCACTTT. The chain combines TRBV7-9 with TRBJ1-6, with 7 bases that match TRBD1. CDR1 is SEHNR and CDR2 is FQNEAQ in the germline V gene (reference sequence). V shed 8 bases, J shed 7 bases, and the junction held 14 bases outside the gene matches. The CDR3 extends over 16 amino acids.

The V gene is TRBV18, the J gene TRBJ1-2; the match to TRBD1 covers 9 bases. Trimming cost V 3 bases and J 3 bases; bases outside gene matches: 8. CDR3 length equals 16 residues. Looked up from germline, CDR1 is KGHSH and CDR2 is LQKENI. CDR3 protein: CASSPSFGQGYYGYTF. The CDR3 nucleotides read TGTGCCAGCTCACCGTCGTTCGGACAGGGGTACTATGGCTACACCTTC.

The CDR3 DNA reads TGTGCCACCGGGGGACAAACTCTGCCTAACTATGGCTACACCTTC. Translating gives CATGGQTLPNYGYTF. The chain combines TRBV10-3 with TRBJ1-2; possibly TRBD1 for D (6 bases). The germline V and J ends were trimmed by 10 bases and 0 bases, with 18 bases remaining between them. CDR1 is ENHRY, CDR2 SYGVKD, per germline. The CDR3 is 15 residues long.

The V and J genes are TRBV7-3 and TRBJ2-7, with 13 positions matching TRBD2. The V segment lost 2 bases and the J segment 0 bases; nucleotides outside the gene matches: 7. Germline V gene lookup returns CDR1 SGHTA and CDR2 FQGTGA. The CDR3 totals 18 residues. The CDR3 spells CASSLSGTSGINSYEQYF. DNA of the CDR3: TGTGCCAGCAGCTTATCGGGGACTAGCGGGATAAACTCCTACGAGCAGTACTTC.

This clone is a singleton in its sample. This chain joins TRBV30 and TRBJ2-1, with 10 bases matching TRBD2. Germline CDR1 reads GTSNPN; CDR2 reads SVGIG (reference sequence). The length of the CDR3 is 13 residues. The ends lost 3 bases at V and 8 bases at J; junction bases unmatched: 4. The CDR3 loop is CAWSRGTSDEQFF. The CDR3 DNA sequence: TGTGCCTGGAGCCGCGGGACTAGCGATGAGCAGTTCTTC.

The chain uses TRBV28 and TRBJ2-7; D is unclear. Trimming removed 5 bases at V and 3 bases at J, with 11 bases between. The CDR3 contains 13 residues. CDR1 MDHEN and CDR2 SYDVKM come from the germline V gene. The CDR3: CASSPPPYYEQYF. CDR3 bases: TGTGCCAGCAGTCCCCCCCCCTACTACGAGCAGTACTTC.

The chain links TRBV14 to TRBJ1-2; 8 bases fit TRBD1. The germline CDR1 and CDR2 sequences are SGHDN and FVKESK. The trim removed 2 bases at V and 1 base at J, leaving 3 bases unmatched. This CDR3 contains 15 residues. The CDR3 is CASSQWTGSNYGYTF. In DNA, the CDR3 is TGTGCCAGCAGCCAATGGACAGGGAGTAACTATGGCTACACCTTC.

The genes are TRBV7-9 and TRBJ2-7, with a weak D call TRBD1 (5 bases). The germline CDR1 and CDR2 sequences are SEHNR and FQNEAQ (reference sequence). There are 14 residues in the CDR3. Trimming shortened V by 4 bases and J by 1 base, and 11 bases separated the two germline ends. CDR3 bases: TGTGCCAGCAGCTCATCAGGGATTTCCTACGAGCAGTACTTC. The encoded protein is CASSSSGISYEQYF.

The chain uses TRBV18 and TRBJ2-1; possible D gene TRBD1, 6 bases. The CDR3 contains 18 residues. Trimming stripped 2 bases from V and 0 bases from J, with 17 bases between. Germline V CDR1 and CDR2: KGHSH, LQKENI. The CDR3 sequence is CASSPNPSARGSYNEQFF. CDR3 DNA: TGTGCCAGCTCACCAAACCCAAGCGCCAGGGGCTCCTACAATGAGCAGTTCTTC.

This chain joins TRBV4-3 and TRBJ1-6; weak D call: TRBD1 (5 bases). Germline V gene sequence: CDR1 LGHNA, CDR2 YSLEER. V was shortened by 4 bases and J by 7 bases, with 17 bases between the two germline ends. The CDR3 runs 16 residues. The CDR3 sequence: CASSPRWGRENSPLHF. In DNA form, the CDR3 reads TGCGCCAGCAGCCCCAGGTGGGGCCGGGAGAATTCACCCCTCCACTTT.

The CDR3: CASSFGTSTEAFF. CDR3 sequence (DNA): TGTGCCAGCAGTTTCGGCACTTCCACTGAAGCTTTCTTT. The chain carries TRBV12-3 or TRBV12-4 and TRBJ1-1, with no clear D. CDR3 length equals 13 residues. Between the trimmed V and J ends, which lost 3 bases and 4 bases, there was a span of 9 bases.

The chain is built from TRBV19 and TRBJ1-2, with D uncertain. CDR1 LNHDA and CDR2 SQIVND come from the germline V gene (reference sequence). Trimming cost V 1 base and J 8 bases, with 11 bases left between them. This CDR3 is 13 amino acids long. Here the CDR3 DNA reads TGTGCCAGTAGTATAGCCAATTATGGCGGCTACACCTTC. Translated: CASSIANYGGYTF.

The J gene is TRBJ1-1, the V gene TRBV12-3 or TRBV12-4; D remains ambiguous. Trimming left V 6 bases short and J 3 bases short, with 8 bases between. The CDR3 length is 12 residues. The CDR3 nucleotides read TGTGCCAGCAGAGAGAGGGACACTGAAGCTTTCTTT. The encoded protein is CASRERDTEAFF.

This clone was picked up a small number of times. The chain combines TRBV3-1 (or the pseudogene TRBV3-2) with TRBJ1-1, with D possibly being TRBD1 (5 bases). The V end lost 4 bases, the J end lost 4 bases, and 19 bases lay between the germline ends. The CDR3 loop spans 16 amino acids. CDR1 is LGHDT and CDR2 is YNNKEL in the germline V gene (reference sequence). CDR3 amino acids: CASSPQGAGLGTEAFF. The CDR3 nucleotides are TGTGCCAGCAGCCCCCAAGGTGCAGGGCTCGGCACTGAAGCTTTCTTT.

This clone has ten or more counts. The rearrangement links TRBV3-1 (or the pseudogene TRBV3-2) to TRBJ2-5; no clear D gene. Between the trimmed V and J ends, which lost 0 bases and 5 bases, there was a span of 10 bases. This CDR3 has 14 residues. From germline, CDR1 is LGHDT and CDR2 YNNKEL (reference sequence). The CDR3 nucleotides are TGTGCCAGCAGCCAAGAGGGGTTCGGGGAGACCCAGTACTTC. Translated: CASSQEGFGETQYF.

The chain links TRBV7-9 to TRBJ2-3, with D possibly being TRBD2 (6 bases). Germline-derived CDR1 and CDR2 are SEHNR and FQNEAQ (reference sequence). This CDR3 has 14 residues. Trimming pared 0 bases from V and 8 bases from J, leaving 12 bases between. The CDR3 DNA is TGTGCCAGCAGCTTAGCATCCGGGGGAGGTACGCAGTATTTT. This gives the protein CASSLASGGGTQYF.